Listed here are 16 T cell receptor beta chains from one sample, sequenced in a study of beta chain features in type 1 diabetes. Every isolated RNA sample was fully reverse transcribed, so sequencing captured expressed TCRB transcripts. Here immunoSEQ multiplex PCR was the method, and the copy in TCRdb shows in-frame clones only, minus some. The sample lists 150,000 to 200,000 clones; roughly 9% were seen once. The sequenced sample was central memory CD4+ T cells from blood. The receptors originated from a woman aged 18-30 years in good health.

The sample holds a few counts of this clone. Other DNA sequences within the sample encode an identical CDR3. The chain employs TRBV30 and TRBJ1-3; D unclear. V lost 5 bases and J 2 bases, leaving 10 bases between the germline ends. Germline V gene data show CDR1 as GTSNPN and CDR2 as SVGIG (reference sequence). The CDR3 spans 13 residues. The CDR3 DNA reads TGTGCCTGGCAGAGGGTGCCTGGAAACACCATATATTTT. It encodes CAWQRVPGNTIYF.

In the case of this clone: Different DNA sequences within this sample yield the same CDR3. CDR3 DNA: TGTGCCAGCAGCTTAGGAGGTGGGGGGGCTCTGACCGGGGAGCTGTTTTTT. Its translation: CASSLGGGGALTGELFF. The chain uses TRBV7-2 and TRBJ2-2; D might be TRBD2 (7 bases). The V gene lost 1 base and the J gene lost 5 bases, with 17 bases spanning the gap. The length of the CDR3 is 17 residues. The germline CDR1 and CDR2 sequences are SGHTA and FQGNSA.

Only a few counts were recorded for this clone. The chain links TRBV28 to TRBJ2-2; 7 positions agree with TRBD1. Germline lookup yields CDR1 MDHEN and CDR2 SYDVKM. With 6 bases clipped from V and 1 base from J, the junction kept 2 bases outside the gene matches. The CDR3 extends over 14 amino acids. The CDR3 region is CASRDRRNTGELFF. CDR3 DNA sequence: TGTGCCAGCAGGGACAGGAGGAACACCGGGGAGCTGTTTTTT.

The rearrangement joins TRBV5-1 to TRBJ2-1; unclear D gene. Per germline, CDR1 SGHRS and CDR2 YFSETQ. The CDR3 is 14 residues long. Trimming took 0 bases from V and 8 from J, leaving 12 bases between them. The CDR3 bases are TGCGCCAGCAGCTTGGCAGTCTCTGCACATGAGCAGTTCTTC. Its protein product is CASSLAVSAHEQFF.

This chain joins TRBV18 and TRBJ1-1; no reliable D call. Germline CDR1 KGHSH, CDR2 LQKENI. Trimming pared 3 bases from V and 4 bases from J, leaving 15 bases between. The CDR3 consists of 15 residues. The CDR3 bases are TGTGCCAGCTCACCGTTGGACTCCGGAGGCACTGAAGCTTTCTTT. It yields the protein CASSPLDSGGTEAFF.

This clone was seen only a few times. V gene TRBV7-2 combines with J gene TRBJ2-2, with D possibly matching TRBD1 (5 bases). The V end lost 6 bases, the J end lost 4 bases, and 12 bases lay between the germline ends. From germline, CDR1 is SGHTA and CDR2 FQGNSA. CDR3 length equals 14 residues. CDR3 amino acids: CASRWYRGTGELFF. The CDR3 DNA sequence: TGTGCCAGCAGGTGGTATAGGGGCACCGGGGAGCTGTTTTTT. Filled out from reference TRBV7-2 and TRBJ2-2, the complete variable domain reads GAGVSQSPSNKVTEKGKDVELRCDPISGHTALYWYRQSLGQGLEFLIYFQGNSAPDKSGLPSDRFSAERTGGSVSTLTIQRTQQEDSAVYLCASRWYRGTGELFFGEGSRLTVL.

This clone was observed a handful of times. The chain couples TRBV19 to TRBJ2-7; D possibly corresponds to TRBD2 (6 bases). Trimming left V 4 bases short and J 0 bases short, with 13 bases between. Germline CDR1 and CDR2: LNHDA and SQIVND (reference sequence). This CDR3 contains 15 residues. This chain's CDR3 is CASSRAEGVSYEQYF. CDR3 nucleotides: TGTGCCAGTAGTAGGGCGGAGGGAGTCTCCTACGAGCAGTACTTC. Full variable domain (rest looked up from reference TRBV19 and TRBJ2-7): DGGITQSPKYLFRKEGQNVTLSCEQNLNHDAMYWYRQDPGQGLRLIYYSQIVNDFQKGDIAEGYSVSREKKESFPLTVTSAQKNPTAFYLCASSRAEGVSYEQYFGPGTRLTVT.

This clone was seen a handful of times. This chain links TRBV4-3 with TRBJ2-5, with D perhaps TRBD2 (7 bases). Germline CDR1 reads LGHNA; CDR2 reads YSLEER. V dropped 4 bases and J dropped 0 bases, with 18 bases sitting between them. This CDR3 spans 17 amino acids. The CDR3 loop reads CASSLSRGGPYQETQYF. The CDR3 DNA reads TGCGCCAGCAGCCTCTCAAGGGGGGGCCCGTACCAAGAGACCCAGTACTTC.

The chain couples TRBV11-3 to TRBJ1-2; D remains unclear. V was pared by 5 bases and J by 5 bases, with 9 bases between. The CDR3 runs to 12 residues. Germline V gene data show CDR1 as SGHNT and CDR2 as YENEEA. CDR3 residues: CASSGTGYGYTF. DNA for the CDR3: TGTGCCAGCAGCGGCACGGGGTATGGCTACACCTTC.

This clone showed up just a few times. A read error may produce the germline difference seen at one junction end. The CDR3 sequence: CASGLALGAGTEAFF. CDR3 bases: TGTGCCAGCGGCTTGGCCTTGGGCGCGGGCACTGAAGCTTTCTTT. V usage is TRBV5-4 and J usage is TRBJ1-1; D is uncertain. Germline V gene data show CDR1 as SGHNT and CDR2 as YYREEE (reference sequence). The CDR3 totals 15 residues.

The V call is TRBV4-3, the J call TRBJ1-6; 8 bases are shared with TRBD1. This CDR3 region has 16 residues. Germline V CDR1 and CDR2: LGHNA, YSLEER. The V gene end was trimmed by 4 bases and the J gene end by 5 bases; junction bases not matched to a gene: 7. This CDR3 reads CASSRDRGGNNSPLHF. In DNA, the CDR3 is TGCGCCAGCAGCCGAGACAGGGGTGGCAATAATTCACCCCTCCACTTT.

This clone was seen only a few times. CDR3 DNA sequence: TGTGCCAGCAGTTTAATGGGACAGGCGTTTACGACTGAAGCTTTCTTT. This encodes CASSLMGQAFTTEAFF. The rearrangement joins TRBV28 to TRBJ1-1; 8 nucleotides agree with TRBD1. Germline V gene sequence: CDR1 MDHEN, CDR2 SYDVKM. The CDR3 runs 16 residues. V lost 2 bases to trimming and J lost 5 bases; unmatched junction nucleotides: 10.

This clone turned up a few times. The CDR3 region has the DNA TGTGCCAGCAGCGCTTCCCCCGGAGGTAGCGGGAGAGATGAGCAGTTCTTC. As protein: CASSASPGGSGRDEQFF. The rearrangement uses TRBV7-9 and TRBJ2-1; TRBD2 matches 9 bases. Germline V gene data show CDR1 as SEHNR and CDR2 as FQNEAQ (reference sequence). J lost 8 bases, V lost 5 bases, and 16 bases had no gene match. This CDR3 has 17 residues.

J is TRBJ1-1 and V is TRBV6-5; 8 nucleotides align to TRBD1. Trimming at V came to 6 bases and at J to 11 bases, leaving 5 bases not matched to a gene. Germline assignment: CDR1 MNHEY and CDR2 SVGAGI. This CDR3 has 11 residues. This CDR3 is CASRYQGAAFF. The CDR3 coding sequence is TGTGCCAGCAGGTATCAGGGGGCGGCTTTCTTT.

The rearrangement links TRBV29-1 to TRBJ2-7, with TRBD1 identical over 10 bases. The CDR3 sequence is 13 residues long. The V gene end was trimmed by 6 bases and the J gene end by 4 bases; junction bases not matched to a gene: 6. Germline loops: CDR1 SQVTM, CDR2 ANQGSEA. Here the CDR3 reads CSVRVGQGYEQYF. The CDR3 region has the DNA TGCAGCGTGAGAGTGGGACAGGGGTACGAGCAGTACTTC.

The CDR3 sequence: CAWEVGAGGYNEQFF. CDR3 nucleotide sequence: TGTGCCTGGGAGGTAGGAGCGGGAGGCTACAATGAGCAGTTCTTC. The chain is built from TRBV30 and TRBJ2-1; 9 positions match TRBD2. Germline CDR1 reads GTSNPN; CDR2 reads SVGIG (reference sequence). The V segment lost 5 bases and the J segment 3 bases; nucleotides outside the gene matches: 8. The CDR3 extends over 15 amino acids.